The clone carrying this TCR beta chain was observed a few times. The data belong to a study of T-cell reconstitution after alpha-beta-depleted transplantation in children. The CDR3 covers 16 residues. Germline V gene lookup returns CDR1 SGDLS and CDR2 YYNGEE. J was trimmed by 5 bases and V by 4 bases; bases with no gene match: 7. For TCRbeta, the library was prepared with unique molecular identifiers. TCRdb independently ran MiXCR on the PCR reads; one entry per CDR3 protein. The table shows over 400,000 distinct CDR3 sequences, with around 12% occurring only once. J is TRBJ2-7 and V is TRBV9; 15 nucleotides line up with TRBD2. This receptor was identified in a human donor who donated a stem cell graft to a child with combined immunodeficiency. The sample was PBMCs from the stem cell graft donor, taken from the stem cell graft. In nucleotides, the CDR3 is TGTGCCAGCAGCCTAATGGGACTAGCGGGAGGACACGAGCAGTACTTC. Translated, it gives CASSLMGLAGGHEQYF. The full variable domain, rest sourced from reference TRBV9 and TRBJ2-7, is DSGVTQTPKHLITATGQRVTLRCSPRSGDLSVYWYQQSLDQGLQFLIQYYNGEERAKGNILERFSAQQFPDLHSELNLSSLELGDSALYFCASSLMGLAGGHEQYFGPGTRLTVT.